The TCR beta chain described here comes from a study of quantifying T cell responses using KT2 cells. Study-wide background: cDNA was made from DNase-treated RNA using alpha and beta constant primers. The second PCR was a qPCR stopped at a predetermined fluorescence threshold. Findings of the study overall: Counts of KT2 alpha and beta sequences rose linearly with the number of KT2 cells added.

Germline CDR1 and CDR2: SNHLY and FYNNEI. This CDR3 spans 13 amino acids. V lost 6 bases, J lost 13 bases, and 16 bases lay in between. As concerns this clonotype: The antigen is undetermined.

The cDNA 3' end received a ligated oligonucleotide with a UMI. The first PCR ran about 4 cycles with an equimolar RC1.1 and RC1.2 beta primer mix. Separate processing of TCR alpha and beta chains began at the second PCR. TCRdb itself ran the UMI-ligation and nested PCR reads through MiXCR, one entry per CDR3 protein. The sample lists over 55,000 distinct CDR3 sequences, about 12% occurring once. Different KT2-to-PBMC ratios were created with a constant PBMC count. This clonotype was obtained from a human donor. The chain carries TRBV2 and TRBJ1-6; tentatively, D is TRBD1 (5 bases). Sequencing was performed on PBMCs spiked with cells of the T cell clone KT2. This CDR3 reads CASSWTKYRPLHF. The CDR3, as DNA: TGTGCCAGCAGCTGGACTAAATACAGGCCCCTCCACTTT.